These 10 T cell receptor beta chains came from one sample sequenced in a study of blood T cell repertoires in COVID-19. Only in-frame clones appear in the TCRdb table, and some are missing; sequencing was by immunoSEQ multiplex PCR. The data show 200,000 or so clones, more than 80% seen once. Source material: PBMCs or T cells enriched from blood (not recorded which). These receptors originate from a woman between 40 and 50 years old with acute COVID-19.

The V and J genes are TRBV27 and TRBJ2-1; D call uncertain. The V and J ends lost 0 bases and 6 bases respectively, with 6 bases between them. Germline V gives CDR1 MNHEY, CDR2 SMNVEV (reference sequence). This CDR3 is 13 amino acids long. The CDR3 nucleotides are TGTGCCAGCAGTTTATCATCCGGCAATGAGCAGTTCTTC. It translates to CASSLSSGNEQFF.

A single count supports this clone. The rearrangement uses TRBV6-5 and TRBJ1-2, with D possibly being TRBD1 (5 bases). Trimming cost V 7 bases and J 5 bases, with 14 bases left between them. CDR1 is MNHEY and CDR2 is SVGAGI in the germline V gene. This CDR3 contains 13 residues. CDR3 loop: CASTEGLYYGYTF. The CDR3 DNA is TGTGCCAGCACAGAGGGACTTTATTATGGCTACACCTTC.

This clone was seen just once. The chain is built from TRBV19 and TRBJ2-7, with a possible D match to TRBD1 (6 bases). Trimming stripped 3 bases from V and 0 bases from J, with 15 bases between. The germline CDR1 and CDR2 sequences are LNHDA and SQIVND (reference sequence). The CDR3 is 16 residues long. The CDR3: CASSISPDSSSYEQYF. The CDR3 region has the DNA TGTGCCAGTAGTATCTCCCCGGACAGCAGCTCCTACGAGCAGTACTTC.

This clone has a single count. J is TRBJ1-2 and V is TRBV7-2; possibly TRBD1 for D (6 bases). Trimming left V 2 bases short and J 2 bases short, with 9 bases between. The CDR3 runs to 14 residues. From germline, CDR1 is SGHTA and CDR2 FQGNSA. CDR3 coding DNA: TGTGCCAGCAGCTTATCAGGGGACAACTATGGCTACACCTTC. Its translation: CASSLSGDNYGYTF.

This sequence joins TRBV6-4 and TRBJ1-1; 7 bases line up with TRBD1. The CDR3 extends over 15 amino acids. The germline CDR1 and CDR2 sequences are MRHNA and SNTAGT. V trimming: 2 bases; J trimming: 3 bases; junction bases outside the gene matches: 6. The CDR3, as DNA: TGTGCCAGCAGTGACCGTCCAGGGGGGTACACTGAAGCTTTCTTT. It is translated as CASSDRPGGYTEAFF.

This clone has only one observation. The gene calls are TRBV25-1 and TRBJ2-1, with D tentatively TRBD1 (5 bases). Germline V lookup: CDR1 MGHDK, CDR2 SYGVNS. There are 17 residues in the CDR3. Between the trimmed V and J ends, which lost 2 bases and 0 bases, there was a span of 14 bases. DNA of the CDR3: TGTGCCAGCAGTGAAAAGGACATCATGAGCTCCTACAATGAGCAGTTCTTC. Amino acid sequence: CASSEKDIMSSYNEQFF. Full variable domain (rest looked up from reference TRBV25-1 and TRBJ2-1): EADIYQTPRYLVIGTGKKITLECSQTMGHDKMYWYQQDPGMELHLIHYSYGVNSTEKGDLSSESTVSRIRTEHFPLTLESARPSHTSQYLCASSEKDIMSSYNEQFFGPGTRLTVL.

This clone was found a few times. CDR3 sequence reads: CASSEKGGRGVNEQFF. The CDR3, as DNA: TGTGCCAGCAGCGAGAAAGGGGGCAGGGGGGTCAATGAGCAGTTCTTC. The chain employs TRBV3-1 (or the pseudogene TRBV3-2) and TRBJ2-1; perhaps TRBD1 as D (7 bases). From germline, CDR1 is LGHDT and CDR2 YNNKEL (reference sequence). Trimming pared 5 bases from V and 6 bases from J, leaving 20 bases between. The CDR3 covers 16 residues.

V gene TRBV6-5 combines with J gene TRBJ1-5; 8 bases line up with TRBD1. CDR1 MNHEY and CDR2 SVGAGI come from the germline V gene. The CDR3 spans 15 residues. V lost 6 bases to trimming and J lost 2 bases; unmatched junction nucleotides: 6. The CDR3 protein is CASRPDRGGNQPQHF. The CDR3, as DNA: TGTGCCAGCAGACCCGACAGGGGAGGCAATCAGCCCCAGCATTTT.

The DNA of the CDR3 is TGTGCCAGCAGCCGGGGACAGGCTTATGGCTACACCTTC. It specifies CASSRGQAYGYTF. The rearrangement joins TRBV14 to TRBJ1-2; 8 bases match TRBD1. The CDR3 runs to 13 residues. The V gene's germline CDR1 is SGHDN and CDR2 FVKESK. With V trimmed by 4 bases and J by 5 bases, 3 bases remained unmatched.

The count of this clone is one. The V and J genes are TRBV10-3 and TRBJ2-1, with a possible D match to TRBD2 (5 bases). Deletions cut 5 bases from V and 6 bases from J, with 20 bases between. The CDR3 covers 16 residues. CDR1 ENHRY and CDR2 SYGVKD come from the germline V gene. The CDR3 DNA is TGTGCCATCAGTTCTTCTCCCGGCTCGGGGATCAATGAGCAGTTCTTC. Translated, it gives CAISSSPGSGINEQFF.